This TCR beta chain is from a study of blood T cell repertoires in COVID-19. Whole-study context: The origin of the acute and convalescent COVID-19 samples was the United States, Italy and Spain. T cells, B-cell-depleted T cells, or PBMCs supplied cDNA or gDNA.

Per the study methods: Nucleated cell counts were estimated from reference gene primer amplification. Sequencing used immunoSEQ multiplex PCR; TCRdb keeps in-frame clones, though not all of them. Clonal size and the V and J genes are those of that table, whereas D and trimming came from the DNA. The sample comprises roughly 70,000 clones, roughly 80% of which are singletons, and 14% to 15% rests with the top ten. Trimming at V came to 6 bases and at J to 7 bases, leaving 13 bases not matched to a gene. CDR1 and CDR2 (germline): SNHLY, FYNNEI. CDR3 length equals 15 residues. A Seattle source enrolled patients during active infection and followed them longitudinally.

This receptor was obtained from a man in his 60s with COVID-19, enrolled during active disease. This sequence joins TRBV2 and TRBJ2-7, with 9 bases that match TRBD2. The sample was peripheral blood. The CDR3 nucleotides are TGTGCCAGCAGCCCAATACTAGCGGGTGTGGGGGAGCAGTACTTC. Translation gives CASSPILAGVGEQYF.